This TCR beta chain was captured by sequencing in a study of T cell repertoires and HLA-DP antigens. Overall study context: Alloantigens: one with one groove difference and one with about 11 differences versus self. Donors were two male and one female, aged 18-to-29 to 60-to-69. Sorted CD137+CD4+ samples averaged 218.4 ng DNA; pre-culture CD4+ samples, about 1,200 ng.

Germline lookup yields CDR1 SGHTA and CDR2 FQGNSA. V lost 5 bases and J lost 15, with 14 bases in between. CDR3 length: 11 amino acids. Whole-study results and caveats: Clones undetected before culture averaged 36.3% against one allele and about 50% against the other.

About this clone itself: As yet, its antigen is unknown.

Assay: immunoSEQ multiplex PCR; the TCRdb copy retains only in-frame clones and omits some. Among about 89,000 clones listed, around nine tenths were seen once. Specimen: CD4+ T cells from PBMCs. The chain joins TRBV7-2 to TRBJ2-4; no definite D call. The source of this sequence is a man aged 50 or older in good health and CMV-seronegative. In DNA, the CDR3 is TGTGCCAGCAGCCAAGGACCTCCCCTGTACTTC. Translated, it gives CASSQGPPLYF. The whole variable domain, remainder taken from reference TRBV7-2 and TRBJ2-4, is GAGVSQSPSNKVTEKGKDVELRCDPISGHTALYWYRQSLGQGLEFLIYFQGNSAPDKSGLPSDRFSAERTGGSVSTLTIQRTQQEDSAVYLCASSQGPPLYFGAGTRLSVL.